Listed here are 9 T cell receptor beta chains from one sample, sequenced in a study of blood T cell repertoires in COVID-19. The protocol was immunoSEQ multiplex PCR, while the TCRdb copy is restricted to in-frame clones and leaves out a portion. The sample gives about 380,000 clones, roughly nine tenths of which show up once; more than 0.95% is in the top ten. Sequenced material: peripheral blood. These receptors all come from a man in his forties with acute or convalescent COVID-19.

This sequence joins TRBV10-3 and TRBJ2-7, with no clear D. Deletions cut 0 bases from V and 6 bases from J, with 3 bases between. Germline assignment: CDR1 ENHRY and CDR2 SYGVKD. The CDR3 extends over 11 amino acids. The CDR3 spells CAISESAEQYF. The CDR3 nucleotides are TGTGCCATCAGTGAGTCGGCCGAGCAGTACTTC.

This sequence joins TRBV18 and TRBJ2-7; TRBD1 is a possible D gene (6 bases). V shed 0 bases and J shed 3 bases, with 15 bases lying between them. Germline V gene data show CDR1 as KGHSH and CDR2 as LQKENI. The CDR3 length is 16 residues. The CDR3 here is CASSPPWAGTNYEQYF. The CDR3 DNA follows: TGTGCCAGCTCACCACCGTGGGCCGGGACAAACTACGAGCAGTACTTC.

The rearrangement links TRBV7-9 to TRBJ1-3; no clear D gene. The CDR3 loop spans 17 amino acids. V lost 5 bases and J lost 4, with 21 bases in between. In germline, CDR1 is SEHNR, CDR2 FQNEAQ (reference sequence). DNA of the CDR3: TGTGCCAGCAGCCGCCCTGTGAACCCTGGAGGAGGAAACACCATATATTTT. It is translated as CASSRPVNPGGGNTIYF.

The V and J genes are TRBV30 and TRBJ1-5; D not certain. This CDR3 is built from 14 residues. V lost 2 bases, J lost 2 bases, and 10 bases lay in between. The V gene's germline CDR1 is GTSNPN and CDR2 SVGIG (reference sequence). CDR3 protein: CAWSPLGGNQPQHF. For the CDR3, the DNA is TGTGCCTGGAGTCCTCTGGGCGGCAATCAGCCCCAGCATTTT.

This sequence joins TRBV5-5 and TRBJ2-7; TRBD2 might be the D (5 bases). Germline CDR1 reads SGHKS; CDR2 reads YYEKEE (reference sequence). Trimming pared 0 bases from V and 0 bases from J, leaving 10 bases between. The CDR3 runs 15 residues. This CDR3 is CASSLGLALSYEQYF. For the CDR3, the DNA is TGTGCCAGCAGCTTGGGGCTAGCCCTCTCCTACGAGCAGTACTTC.

The chain links TRBV11-2 to TRBJ2-7; 11 nucleotides agree with TRBD1. The CDR3 runs to 15 residues. Germline V gene data show CDR1 as SGHAT and CDR2 as FQNNGV. V lost 1 base, J lost 3 bases, and 2 bases stayed unmatched. CDR3 region: CASSLGGTGGYEQYF. The DNA of the CDR3 is TGTGCCAGCAGCTTAGGGGGGACAGGGGGCTACGAGCAGTACTTC.

The V gene is TRBV7-9, the J gene TRBJ2-7, with D possibly TRBD2 on 5 matching bases. The CDR3 is 13 amino acids. Trimming shortened V by 4 bases and J by 5 bases, and 12 bases separated the two germline ends. The V gene's germline CDR1 is SEHNR and CDR2 FQNEAQ (reference sequence). In DNA, the CDR3 is TGTGCCAGCAGCTATACGGGGTCCCACGAGCAGTACTTC. Amino acid sequence: CASSYTGSHEQYF.

CDR3 region: CASSLRVQGMNTEAFF. CDR3 DNA: TGTGCCAGCAGCTTGAGAGTACAGGGGATGAACACTGAAGCTTTCTTT. The chain has TRBV7-6 and TRBJ1-1; 7 nucleotides line up with TRBD1. CDR1 SGHVS and CDR2 FNYEAQ come from the germline V gene. The CDR3 has 16 amino acids. J was trimmed by 0 bases and V by 3 bases; bases with no gene match: 7.

The chain is built from TRBV3-1 (or the pseudogene TRBV3-2) and TRBJ1-1, with a possible D match to TRBD1 (5 bases). V lost 7 bases and J lost 1, with 13 bases in between. The germline gives CDR1 LGHDT, CDR2 YNNKEL (reference sequence). CDR3 length: 14 residues. CDR3 in amino acids: CASNRDSQNTEAFF. The DNA of the CDR3 is TGTGCCAGCAACCGGGACTCCCAGAACACTGAAGCTTTCTTT.